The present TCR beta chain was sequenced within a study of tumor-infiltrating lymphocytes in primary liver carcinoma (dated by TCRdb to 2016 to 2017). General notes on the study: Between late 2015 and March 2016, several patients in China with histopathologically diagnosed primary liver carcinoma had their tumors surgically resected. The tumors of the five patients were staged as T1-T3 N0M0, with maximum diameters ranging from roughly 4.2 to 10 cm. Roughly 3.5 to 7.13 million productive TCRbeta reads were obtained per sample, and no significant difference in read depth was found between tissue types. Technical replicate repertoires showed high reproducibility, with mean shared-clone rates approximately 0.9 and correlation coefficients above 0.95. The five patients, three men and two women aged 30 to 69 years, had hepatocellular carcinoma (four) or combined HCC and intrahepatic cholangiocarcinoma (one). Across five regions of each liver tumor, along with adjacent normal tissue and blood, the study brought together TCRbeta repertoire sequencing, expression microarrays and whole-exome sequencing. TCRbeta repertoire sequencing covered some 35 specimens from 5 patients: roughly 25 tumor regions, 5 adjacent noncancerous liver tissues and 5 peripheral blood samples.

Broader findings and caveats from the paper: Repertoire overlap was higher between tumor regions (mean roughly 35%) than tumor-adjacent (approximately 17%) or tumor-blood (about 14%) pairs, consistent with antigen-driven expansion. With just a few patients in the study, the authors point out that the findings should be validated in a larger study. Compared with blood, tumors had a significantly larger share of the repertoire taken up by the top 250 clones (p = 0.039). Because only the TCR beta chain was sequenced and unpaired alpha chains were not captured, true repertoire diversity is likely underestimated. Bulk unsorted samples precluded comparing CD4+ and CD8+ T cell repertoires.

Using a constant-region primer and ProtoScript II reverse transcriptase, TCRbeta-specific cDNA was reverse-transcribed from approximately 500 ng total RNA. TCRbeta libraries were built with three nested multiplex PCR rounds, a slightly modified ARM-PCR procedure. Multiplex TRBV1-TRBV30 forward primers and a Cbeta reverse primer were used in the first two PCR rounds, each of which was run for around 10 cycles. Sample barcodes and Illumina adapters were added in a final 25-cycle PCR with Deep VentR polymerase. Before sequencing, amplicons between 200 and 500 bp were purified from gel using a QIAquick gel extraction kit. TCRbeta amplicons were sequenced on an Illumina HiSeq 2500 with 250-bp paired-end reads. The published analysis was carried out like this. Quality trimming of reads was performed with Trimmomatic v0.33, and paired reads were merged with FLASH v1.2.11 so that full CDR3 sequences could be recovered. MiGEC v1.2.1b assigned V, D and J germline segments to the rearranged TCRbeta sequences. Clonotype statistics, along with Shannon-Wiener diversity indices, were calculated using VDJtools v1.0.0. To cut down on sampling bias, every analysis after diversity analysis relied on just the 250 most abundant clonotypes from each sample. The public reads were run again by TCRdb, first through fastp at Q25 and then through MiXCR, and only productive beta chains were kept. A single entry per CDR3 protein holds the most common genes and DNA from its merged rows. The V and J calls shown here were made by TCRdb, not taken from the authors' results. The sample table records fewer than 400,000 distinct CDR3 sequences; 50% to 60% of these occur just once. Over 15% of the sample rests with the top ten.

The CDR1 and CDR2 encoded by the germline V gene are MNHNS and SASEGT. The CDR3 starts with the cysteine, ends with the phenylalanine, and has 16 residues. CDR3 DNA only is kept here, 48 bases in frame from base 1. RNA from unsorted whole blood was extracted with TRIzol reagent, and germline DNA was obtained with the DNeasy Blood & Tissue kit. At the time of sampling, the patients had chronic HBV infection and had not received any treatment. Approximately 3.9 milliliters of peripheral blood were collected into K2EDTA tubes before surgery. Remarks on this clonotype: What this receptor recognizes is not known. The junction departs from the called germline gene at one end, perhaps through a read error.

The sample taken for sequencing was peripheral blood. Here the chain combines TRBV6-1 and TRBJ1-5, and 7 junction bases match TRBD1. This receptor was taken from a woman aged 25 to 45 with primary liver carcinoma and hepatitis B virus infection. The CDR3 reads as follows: CANSEQGSVSSQPQHF. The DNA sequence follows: TGTGCCAACAGTGAACAGGGGAGTGTCTCCAGTCAGCCCCAGCATTTT.